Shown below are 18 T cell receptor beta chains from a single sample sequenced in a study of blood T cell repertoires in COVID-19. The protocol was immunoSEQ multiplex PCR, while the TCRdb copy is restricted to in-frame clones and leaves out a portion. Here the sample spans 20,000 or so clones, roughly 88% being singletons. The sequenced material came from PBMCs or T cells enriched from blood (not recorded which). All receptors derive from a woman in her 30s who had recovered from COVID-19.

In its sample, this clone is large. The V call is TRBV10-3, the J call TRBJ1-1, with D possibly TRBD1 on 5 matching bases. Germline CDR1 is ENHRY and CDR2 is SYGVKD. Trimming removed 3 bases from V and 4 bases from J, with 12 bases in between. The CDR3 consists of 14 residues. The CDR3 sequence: CAISEPGGVTEAFF. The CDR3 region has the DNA TGTGCCATCAGTGAACCGGGAGGGGTCACTGAAGCTTTCTTT.

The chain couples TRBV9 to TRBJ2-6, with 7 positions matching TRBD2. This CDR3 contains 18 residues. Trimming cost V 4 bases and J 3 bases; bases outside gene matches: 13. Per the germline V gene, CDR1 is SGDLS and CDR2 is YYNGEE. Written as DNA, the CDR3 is TGTGCCAGCAGCCCCCATAACGGTGCGGGGGATGGGGCCAACGTCCTGACTTTC. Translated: CASSPHNGAGDGANVLTF.

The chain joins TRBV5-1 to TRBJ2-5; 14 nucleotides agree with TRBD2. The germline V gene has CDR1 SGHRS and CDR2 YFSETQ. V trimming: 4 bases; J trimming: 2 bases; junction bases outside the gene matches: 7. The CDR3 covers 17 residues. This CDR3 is CASSHGTSGGGQETQYF. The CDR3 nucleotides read TGCGCCAGCAGCCACGGGACTAGCGGGGGAGGGCAAGAGACCCAGTACTTC.

CDR3 nucleotide sequence: TGTGCCACCAGTGATTTTGGGACTAGCGGGGCCCCTAGCACAGATACGCAGTATTTT. Its protein is CATSDFGTSGAPSTDTQYF. The chain joins TRBV24-1 to TRBJ2-3; TRBD2 matches 13 bases. J lost 0 bases, V lost 1 base, and 6 bases had no gene match. This CDR3 has 19 amino acids. Germline V gene sequence: CDR1 KGHDR, CDR2 SFDVKD.

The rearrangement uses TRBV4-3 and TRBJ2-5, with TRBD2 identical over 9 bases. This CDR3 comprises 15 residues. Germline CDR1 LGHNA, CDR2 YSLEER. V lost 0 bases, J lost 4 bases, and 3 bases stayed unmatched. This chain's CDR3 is CASSQDAGGLETQYF. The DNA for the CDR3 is TGCGCCAGCAGCCAAGATGCGGGGGGGTTAGAGACCCAGTACTTC.

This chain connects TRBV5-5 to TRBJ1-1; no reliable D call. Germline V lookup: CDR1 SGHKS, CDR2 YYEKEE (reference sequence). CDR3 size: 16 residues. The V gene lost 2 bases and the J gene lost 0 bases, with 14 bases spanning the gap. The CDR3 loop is CASSFSSGGLNTEAFF. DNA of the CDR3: TGTGCCAGCAGCTTTTCCTCCGGCGGCTTGAACACTGAAGCTTTCTTT.

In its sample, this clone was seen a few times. The CDR3, as DNA: TGTGCCAGCACGATCGGACAGCTTAGCTCCTACGAGCAGTACTTC. It encodes CASTIGQLSSYEQYF. This chain links TRBV2 with TRBJ2-7; weak D call: TRBD1 (6 bases). The CDR3 loop spans 15 amino acids. V lost 7 bases to trimming and J lost 0 bases, with 16 bases between them. CDR1 and CDR2 from the germline V gene are SNHLY and FYNNEI.

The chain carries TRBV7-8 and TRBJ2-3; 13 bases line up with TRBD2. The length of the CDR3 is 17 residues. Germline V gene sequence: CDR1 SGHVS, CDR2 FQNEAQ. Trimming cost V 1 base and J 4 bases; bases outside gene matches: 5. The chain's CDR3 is CASSLEGLAGPPDTQYF. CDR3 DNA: TGTGCCAGCAGCTTAGAGGGACTAGCGGGGCCCCCAGATACGCAGTATTTT.

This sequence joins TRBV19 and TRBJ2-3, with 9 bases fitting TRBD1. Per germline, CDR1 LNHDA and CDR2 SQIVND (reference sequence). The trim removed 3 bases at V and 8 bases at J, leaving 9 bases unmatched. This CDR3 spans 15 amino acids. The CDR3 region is CASSIEDRGYGTQYF. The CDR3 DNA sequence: TGTGCCAGTAGTATCGAGGACAGGGGATACGGTACGCAGTATTTT.

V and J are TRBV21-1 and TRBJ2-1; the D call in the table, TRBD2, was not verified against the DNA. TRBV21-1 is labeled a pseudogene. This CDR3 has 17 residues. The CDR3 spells CASSTQSSGEGDNEQFF. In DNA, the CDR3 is TGTGCCAGCAGCACGCAATCTAGCGGGGAAGGGGACAATGAGCAGTTCTTC.

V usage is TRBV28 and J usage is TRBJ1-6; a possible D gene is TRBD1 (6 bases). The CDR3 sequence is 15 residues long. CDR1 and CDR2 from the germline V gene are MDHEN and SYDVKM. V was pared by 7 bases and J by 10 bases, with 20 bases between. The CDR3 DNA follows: TGTGCCAGCACATCCCCGCGGGGGGCTGGATCACCCCTCCACTTT. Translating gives CASTSPRGAGSPLHF. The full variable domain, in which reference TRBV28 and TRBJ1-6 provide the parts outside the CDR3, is DVKVTQSSRYLVKRTGEKVFLECVQDMDHENMFWYRQDPGLGLRLIYFSYDVKMKEKGDIPEGYSVSREKKERFSLILESASTNQTSMYLCASTSPRGAGSPLHFGNGTRLTVT.

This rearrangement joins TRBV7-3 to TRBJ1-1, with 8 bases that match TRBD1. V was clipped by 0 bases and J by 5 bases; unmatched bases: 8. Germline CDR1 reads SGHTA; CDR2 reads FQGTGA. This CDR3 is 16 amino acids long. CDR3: CASSLTPGQGITEAFF. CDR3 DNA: TGTGCCAGCAGCTTAACTCCCGGACAGGGAATTACTGAAGCTTTCTTT.

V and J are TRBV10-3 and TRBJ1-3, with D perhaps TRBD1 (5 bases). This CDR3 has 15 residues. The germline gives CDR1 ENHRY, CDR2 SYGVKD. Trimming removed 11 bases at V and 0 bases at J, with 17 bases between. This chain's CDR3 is CAVTAQVLSGNTIYF. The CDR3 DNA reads TGTGCCGTGACGGCACAGGTCCTCTCTGGAAACACCATATATTTT.

CDR3 sequence reads: CASSSGQGIAGELFF. The CDR3 DNA follows: TGTGCCAGCAGCTCGGGACAGGGAATCGCCGGGGAGCTGTTTTTT. The rearrangement joins TRBV7-2 to TRBJ2-2, with TRBD1 matching 9 bases. V lost 4 bases to trimming and J lost 6 bases; unmatched junction nucleotides: 6. The germline CDR1 and CDR2 sequences are SGHTA and FQGNSA. The CDR3 runs 15 residues. Filled out from reference TRBV7-2 and TRBJ2-2, the complete variable domain reads GAGVSQSPSNKVTEKGKDVELRCDPISGHTALYWYRQSLGQGLEFLIYFQGNSAPDKSGLPSDRFSAERTGGSVSTLTIQRTQQEDSAVYLCASSSGQGIAGELFFGEGSRLTVL.

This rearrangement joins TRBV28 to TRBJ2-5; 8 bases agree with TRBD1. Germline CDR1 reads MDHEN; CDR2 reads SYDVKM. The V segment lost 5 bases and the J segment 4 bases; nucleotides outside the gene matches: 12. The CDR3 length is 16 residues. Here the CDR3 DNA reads TGTGCCAGCAGTCTCCGGGACAGGTGGGAGGTAGAGACCCAGTACTTC. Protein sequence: CASSLRDRWEVETQYF.

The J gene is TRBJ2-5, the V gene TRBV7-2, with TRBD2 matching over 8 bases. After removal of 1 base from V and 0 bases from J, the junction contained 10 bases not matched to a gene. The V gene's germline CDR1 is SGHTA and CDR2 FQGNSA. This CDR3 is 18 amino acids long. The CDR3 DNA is TGTGCCAGCAGCTTAGATCGGGGGGGTCACACGTACCAAGAGACCCAGTACTTC. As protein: CASSLDRGGHTYQETQYF.

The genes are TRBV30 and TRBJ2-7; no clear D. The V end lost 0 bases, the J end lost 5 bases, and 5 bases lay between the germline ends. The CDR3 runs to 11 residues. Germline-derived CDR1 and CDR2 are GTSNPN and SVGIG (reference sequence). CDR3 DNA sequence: TGTGCCTGGAGTGTGCGGAACGAGCAGTACTTC. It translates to CAWSVRNEQYF. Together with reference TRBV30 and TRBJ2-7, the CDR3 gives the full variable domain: SQTIHQWPATLVQPVGSPLSLECTVEGTSNPNLYWYRQAAGRGLQLLFYSVGIGQISSEVPQNLSASRPQDRQFILSSKKLLLSDSGFYLCAWSVRNEQYFGPGTRLTVT.

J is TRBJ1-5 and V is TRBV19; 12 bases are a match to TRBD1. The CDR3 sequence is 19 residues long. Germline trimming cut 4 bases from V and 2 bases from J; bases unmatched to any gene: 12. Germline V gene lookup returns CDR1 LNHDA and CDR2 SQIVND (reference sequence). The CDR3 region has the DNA TGTGCCAGTAGTAGTCCCCCACGGGGACAGGGGGCAGGCAATCAGCCCCAGCATTTT. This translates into CASSSPPRGQGAGNQPQHF.